This passage covers 29 T cell receptor beta chains from one sample sequenced in a study of CD8 T cells in ankylosing spondylitis. Each CDR3 protein is one row after TCRdb ran MiXCR on the 5' RACE reads. Of about 200,000 distinct CDR3 sequences in the sample, 9.5% to 15% were seen once. The sample was blood, either unsorted or a sorted T cell fraction (not recorded which). All receptors come from a male donor with ankylosing spondylitis or in good health (not recorded which).

V and J are TRBV5-1 and TRBJ1-4; weak D call: TRBD1 (5 bases). The CDR3 totals 14 residues. V was pared by 0 bases and J by 8 bases, with 11 bases between. Germline V CDR1 and CDR2: SGHRS, YFSETQ. CDR3 DNA: TGCGCCAGCAGCTTGGAAAGTCACAGGGAAAAACTGTTTTTT. This codes for CASSLESHREKLFF.

This clonotype was detected a few times. The chain employs TRBV20-1 and TRBJ1-5; TRBD1 matches at 9 bases. Germline V gene sequence: CDR1 DFQATT, CDR2 SNEGSKA (reference sequence). This CDR3 spans 13 amino acids. Trimming took 4 bases from V and 7 from J; bases not matched to a gene: 5. This chain's CDR3 is CSAKGQGRQPQHF. The CDR3 DNA follows: TGCAGTGCTAAAGGACAGGGGCGGCAGCCCCAGCATTTT.

Many counts were recorded for this clonotype. The rearrangement uses TRBV12-3 or TRBV12-4 and TRBJ2-1; no definite D call. The CDR3 spans 13 residues. V gave up 8 bases and J gave up 1 base, with 9 bases separating them. The CDR3 loop is CASSWGSYNEQFF. CDR3 sequence (DNA): TGTGCCAGCTCCTGGGGTTCCTACAATGAGCAGTTCTTC.

V usage is TRBV12-3 or TRBV12-4 and J usage is TRBJ1-5, with unresolved D. V was pared by 1 base and J by 0 bases, with 10 bases between. CDR3 size: 16 residues. The CDR3 loop is CASSLVGGYSNQPQHF. Here the CDR3 DNA reads TGTGCCAGCAGTTTAGTTGGCGGCTATAGCAATCAGCCCCAGCATTTT.

The rearrangement joins TRBV2 to TRBJ2-2; D gene uncertain. There are 15 residues in the CDR3. Per the germline V gene, CDR1 is SNHLY and CDR2 is FYNNEI. The V and J ends lost 1 base and 5 bases respectively, with 11 bases between them. CDR3 residues: CASSEVSSGTGELFF. The DNA of the CDR3 is TGTGCCAGCAGTGAAGTTAGCTCAGGAACCGGGGAGCTGTTTTTT.

V usage is TRBV14 and J usage is TRBJ2-7; the match to TRBD2 covers 8 bases. The germline V gene has CDR1 SGHDN and CDR2 FVKESK. This CDR3 is built from 16 residues. After removal of 4 bases from V and 0 bases from J, the junction contained 8 bases not matched to a gene. The CDR3, as DNA: TGTGCCAGCAGCCGACTGGGGCGGGAGGACTCCTACGAGCAGTACTTC. This sequence encodes CASSRLGREDSYEQYF.

This clonotype was recorded many times. The chain combines TRBV4-1 with TRBJ1-1; no firm D call. In germline, CDR1 is MGHRA, CDR2 YSYEKL. The V end lost 1 base, the J end lost 6 bases, and 6 bases lay between the germline ends. This CDR3 comprises 12 residues. The CDR3 bases are TGCGCCAGCAGCCAAGGGAGCCCTGAAGCTTTCTTT. The encoded protein is CASSQGSPEAFF.

The gene calls are TRBV7-8 and TRBJ1-2; D might be TRBD1 (5 bases). CDR1 is SGHVS, CDR2 FQNEAQ, per germline. The CDR3 extends over 15 amino acids. The germline V and J ends were trimmed by 5 bases and 5 bases, with 18 bases remaining between them. CDR3 in amino acids: CASSSFLTDLYGYTF. The CDR3 bases are TGTGCCAGCAGCAGCTTCTTGACAGACTTATATGGCTACACCTTC.

This clonotype showed up just a few times. V is TRBV12-3 or TRBV12-4 and J is TRBJ2-1; 8 bases match TRBD2. The CDR3 is made up of 15 amino acids. V was pared by 6 bases and J by 8 bases, with 12 bases of the junction left unmatched. The CDR3 here is CASRPLAGGLDEQFF. The CDR3 coding sequence is TGTGCCAGCAGACCTCTCGCGGGGGGCCTCGATGAGCAGTTCTTC.

This clonotype appeared a few times. The J gene is TRBJ2-1, the V gene TRBV7-9, with 8 bases fitting TRBD2. With V trimmed by 4 bases and J by 4 bases, 9 bases remained unmatched. In germline, CDR1 is SEHNR, CDR2 FQNEAQ (reference sequence). The CDR3 is 16 amino acids. The CDR3 here is CASSWEDSGAYNEQFF. CDR3 in DNA: TGTGCCAGCAGCTGGGAGGATAGCGGGGCTTACAATGAGCAGTTCTTC.

This clonotype was recorded a few times. The chain links TRBV27 to TRBJ1-5; no firm D call. The germline V gene has CDR1 MNHEY and CDR2 SMNVEV (reference sequence). The CDR3 runs 9 residues. Between the trimmed V and J ends, which lost 9 bases and 4 bases, there was a span of 1 base. DNA for the CDR3: TGTGCCAGTAATCAGCCCCAGCATTTT. This translates into CASNQPQHF.

The CDR3 loop reads CASSLNGFGNEQYF. CDR3 bases: TGTGCCAGCAGCTTAAACGGCTTTGGCAACGAGCAGTACTTC. The rearrangement links TRBV7-2 to TRBJ2-7; D is unclear. Trimming took 2 bases from V and 5 from J, leaving 13 bases between them. The CDR3 has 14 amino acids. The V gene's germline CDR1 is SGHTA and CDR2 FQGNSA.

The chain links TRBV20-1 to TRBJ2-1; 12 bases match TRBD2. This CDR3 has 18 amino acids. J lost 5 bases, V lost 0 bases, and 11 bases had no gene match. Germline assignment: CDR1 DFQATT and CDR2 SNEGSKA (reference sequence). The DNA of the CDR3 is TGCAGTGCTAGAGATAATGTACTAGCGGGAGGTGTGGACAATGAGCAGTTCTTC. It yields the protein CSARDNVLAGGVDNEQFF.

There are many counts of this clonotype. This rearrangement joins TRBV12-3 or TRBV12-4 to TRBJ2-3; no firm D call. This CDR3 has 14 residues. The V gene lost 6 bases and the J gene lost 6 bases, with 16 bases spanning the gap. This CDR3 is CASSQGQASDTQYF. For the CDR3, the DNA is TGTGCCAGCAGCCAAGGGCAGGCGAGCGATACGCAGTATTTT.

There are a few counts of this clonotype. The chain carries TRBV7-7 and TRBJ2-1, with 9 bases matching TRBD2. The junction had 12 bases not matched to a gene; V was cut back by 5 bases and J by 7 bases. The CDR3 consists of 16 residues. Germline values: CDR1 SSHAT, CDR2 FNYEAQ (reference sequence). The CDR3: CASSPLRTSARNEQFF. The DNA of the CDR3 is TGTGCCAGCAGCCCCCTTCGGACTAGCGCTAGGAATGAGCAGTTCTTC.

This clonotype has just a few counts. J is TRBJ2-1 and V is TRBV6-4; D unclear. This CDR3 is 14 amino acids long. Germline CDR1 MRHNA, CDR2 SNTAGT. Between the trimmed V and J ends, which lost 2 bases and 0 bases, there was a span of 5 bases. The CDR3 spells CASSDESSYNEQFF. CDR3 DNA sequence: TGTGCCAGCAGTGACGAGAGCTCCTACAATGAGCAGTTCTTC.

V usage is TRBV29-1 and J usage is TRBJ1-1, with TRBD1 identical over 8 bases. Germline CDR1 reads SQVTM; CDR2 reads ANQGSEA. V lost 4 bases to trimming and J lost 4 bases; unmatched junction nucleotides: 5. This CDR3 contains 13 residues. CDR3 amino acids: CSVGRGLGTEAFF. The CDR3 DNA reads as TGCAGCGTTGGCAGGGGGCTTGGCACTGAAGCTTTCTTT.

The chain couples TRBV6-1 to TRBJ2-2; 12 bases line up with TRBD2. The trim removed 10 bases at V and 4 bases at J, leaving 7 bases unmatched. The CDR3 covers 15 residues. CDR1 is MNHNS, CDR2 SASEGT, per germline. This CDR3 is CATDPLAGGTGELFF. CDR3 DNA sequence: TGTGCCACCGACCCACTAGCGGGAGGCACCGGGGAGCTGTTTTTT.

This clonotype was observed a single time. The rearrangement uses TRBV12-3 or TRBV12-4 and TRBJ2-3; 7 positions match TRBD1. V lost 4 bases, J lost 0 bases, and 7 bases stayed unmatched. This CDR3 is built from 16 residues. In DNA form, the CDR3 reads TGTGCCAGCAGTTCTGCAGACAGGGCAAGCACAGATACGCAGTATTTT. This translates into CASSSADRASTDTQYF.

This clonotype occurred a few times. This rearrangement joins TRBV29-1 to TRBJ2-5, with 11 bases identical to TRBD2. The length of the CDR3 is 13 residues. Trimming removed 5 bases from V and 3 bases from J; junction bases left unmatched: 2. Germline values: CDR1 SQVTM, CDR2 ANQGSEA. CDR3 coding DNA: TGCAGCGTTCAGACTAGCGGGGAAGAGACCCAGTACTTC. Encoded protein: CSVQTSGEETQYF.

Only a few counts were recorded for this clonotype. The J gene is TRBJ2-1, the V gene TRBV4-2; TRBD2 matches at 7 bases. Germline V gene data show CDR1 as LGHNA and CDR2 as YNFKEQ. This CDR3 is 17 amino acids long. The ends lost 0 bases at V and 2 bases at J; junction bases unmatched: 7. CDR3 DNA sequence: TGTGCCAGCAGCCAAGAGGCTCCGCGGGGGACCTACAATGAGCAGTTCTTC. Its protein is CASSQEAPRGTYNEQFF.

In this sample, this clonotype turned up a few times. The rearrangement joins TRBV4-1 to TRBJ2-3, with TRBD2 matching 8 bases. The CDR3 sequence is 18 residues long. Germline lookup yields CDR1 MGHRA and CDR2 YSYEKL. The junction had 10 bases not matched to a gene; V was cut back by 0 bases and J by 2 bases. CDR3 loop: CASSQEFLLAALTDTQYF. The CDR3 coding sequence is TGCGCCAGCAGCCAAGAATTTTTACTAGCGGCTCTCACAGATACGCAGTATTTT.

This clonotype was counted only a few times. This chain uses TRBV12-3 or TRBV12-4 with TRBJ1-1; D gene unclear. The CDR3 has 14 amino acids. V was clipped by 6 bases and J by 3 bases, with 14 bases between them. This chain's CDR3 is CASRDGEWDTEAFF. CDR3 coding DNA: TGTGCCAGCAGGGATGGGGAGTGGGACACTGAAGCTTTCTTT.

This clonotype has only a few counts. The chain links TRBV29-1 to TRBJ2-1; 8 bases line up with TRBD2. The CDR3 length is 14 residues. CDR1 SQVTM and CDR2 ANQGSEA come from the germline V gene. V lost 6 bases and J lost 0; bases outside the gene matches: 4. CDR3 coding DNA: TGCAGCGTACTAGCGGTTAGCTCCTACAATGAGCAGTTCTTC. Translation gives CSVLAVSSYNEQFF.

The V call is TRBV20-1, the J call TRBJ2-1; D is possibly TRBD2 (6 bases). Trimming cost V 4 bases and J 3 bases, with 19 bases left between them. Looked up from germline, CDR1 is DFQATT and CDR2 is SNEGSKA (reference sequence). This CDR3 spans 16 amino acids. For the CDR3, the DNA is TGCAGTGCTACCGGTTCGGTAGCGGATCGCTACAATGAGCAGTTCTTC. This gives the protein CSATGSVADRYNEQFF.

V is TRBV19 and J is TRBJ2-3, with 8 bases lining up with TRBD1. The CDR3 contains 15 residues. Per the germline V gene, CDR1 is LNHDA and CDR2 is SQIVND (reference sequence). V shed 5 bases and J 6 bases; nucleotides not matched to a gene: 10. DNA of the CDR3: TGTGCCAGTAGTTCGACAGGGGCAAAGCTGGATACGCAGTATTTT. It is translated as CASSSTGAKLDTQYF. Drawing the rest from reference TRBV19 and TRBJ2-3, the complete variable domain is DGGITQSPKYLFRKEGQNVTLSCEQNLNHDAMYWYRQDPGQGLRLIYYSQIVNDFQKGDIAEGYSVSREKKESFPLTVTSAQKNPTAFYLCASSSTGAKLDTQYFGPGTRLTVL.

In its sample, this clonotype was seen a few times. The V call is TRBV6-1, the J call TRBJ1-1; D is ambiguous. Germline V gene lookup returns CDR1 MNHNS and CDR2 SASEGT. Trimming removed 6 bases at V and 4 bases at J, with 12 bases between. This CDR3 comprises 13 residues. In DNA, the CDR3 is TGTGCCAGCAGCGCCTTGACGGGCACTGAAGCTTTCTTT. Residues: CASSALTGTEAFF.

The V call is TRBV10-1, the J call TRBJ2-1; D remains unclear. CDR3 length: 12 amino acids. The germline gives CDR1 WNHNN, CDR2 SYGVQD (reference sequence). The V end lost 2 bases, the J end lost 5 bases, and 4 bases lay between the germline ends. DNA of the CDR3: TGCGCCAGCAGTGAGCTAAACAATGAGCAGTTCTTC. It codes for CASSELNNEQFF.

The chain joins TRBV27 to TRBJ2-1; 7 bases agree with TRBD1. V shed 5 bases and J 2 bases; nucleotides not matched to a gene: 21. CDR3 length: 20 residues. Germline loops: CDR1 MNHEY, CDR2 SMNVEV (reference sequence). The CDR3 DNA reads TGTGCCAGCAGTCAAAGCCGGGACAGCTATTTATCCGGCACCTACAATGAGCAGTTCTTC. This translates into CASSQSRDSYLSGTYNEQFF.